This T cell receptor (beta chain) was captured by sequencing in a study of OX40 agonist ivuxolimab in advanced cancers. Whole-study context: All patients had ivuxolimab intravenously every 2 weeks at 0.01 to 10 mg/kg. Partial responses were achieved by three patients, of whom one had hepatocellular carcinoma and two had cutaneous melanoma.

The protocol was immunoSEQ multiplex PCR, while the TCRdb copy is restricted to in-frame clones and leaves out a portion. The table lists roughly 70,000 clones, roughly four fifths of them singletons, with about 5% in the top ten. Trimming took 6 bases from V and 2 from J, leaving 15 bases between them. Germline CDR1 reads MDHEN; CDR2 reads SYDVKM. The CDR3 is 15 residues long. The chain links TRBV28 to TRBJ2-3; no definite D call. This clonotype originated in an adult with an advanced solid tumor such as melanoma, head and neck, liver or kidney cancer. The specimen was CD4+ or CD8+ T cells sorted from blood, collected in a trial of the OX40 agonist ivuxolimab. CDR3 sequence reads: CASSPRRVDTDTQYF. The CDR3 DNA sequence: TGTGCCAGCAGCCCCAGGAGAGTCGACACAGATACGCAGTATTTT. Together with reference TRBV28 and TRBJ2-3, the CDR3 gives the full variable domain: DVKVTQSSRYLVKRTGEKVFLECVQDMDHENMFWYRQDPGLGLRLIYFSYDVKMKEKGDIPEGYSVSREKKERFSLILESASTNQTSMYLCASSPRRVDTDTQYFGPGTRLTVL.